The clone carrying this TCR beta chain is a singleton in its sample. This record belongs to a study of blood T cell repertoires in COVID-19. Overall study context: Sources were T cells, B-cell-depleted T cells, or PBMCs; the material itself was cDNA or gDNA.

Adults between roughly 18 and 89 years of age took part from 24 US areas. The germline V gene has CDR1 MNHEY and CDR2 SVGEGT. The V and J ends lost 3 bases and 3 bases, in that order; junction bases with no gene match: 5. CDR3 length: 15 residues. Original processing methods: Researchers report that nucleated cell counts were estimated from reference gene primer amplification. Data came from immunoSEQ multiplex PCR; TCRdb stores just in-frame clones and leaves some out. The DNA was the basis for D and trimming; V, J and clone size are from that table. This table holds approximately 170,000 clones, approximately 80% found once.

Source material: PBMCs or T cells enriched from blood (not recorded which). V usage is TRBV6-2 or TRBV6-3 and J usage is TRBJ2-3; 8 nucleotides line up with TRBD1. This sequence originates from a woman between 45 and 60 years old who had recovered from COVID-19. The CDR3 nucleotides read TGTGCCAGCAGTTATGGACAGGGTGTAACAGATACGCAGTATTTT. It is translated as CASSYGQGVTDTQYF.